The 17 T cell receptor beta chains in this list originate from one sample, sequenced in a study of T cell changes during pregnancy in multiple sclerosis (dated by TCRdb to about 2019). The receptor library was made with the immunoSEQ multiplex PCR assay. TCRdb carries this immuneACCESS record with in-frame sequences only. Its versions omit some clonotypes, under half of them owing to an unresolved V gene in the studies checked, with the rest unexplained. The sample data list about 27,000 clones, and 80% to 90% of these were observed just once. The ten largest clonotypes hold over 15% of the sample. This specimen consisted of CD8+ T cells from peripheral blood mononuclear cells, obtained in the second trimester of pregnancy. The receptors stem from a female donor with multiple sclerosis, enrolled in a pregnancy study.

Turning to this clone: At one of its ends the junction is not consistent with the germline gene, which may arise from a read error. The chain links TRBV7-6 to TRBJ2-1; TRBD1 matches at 7 bases. This CDR3 has 12 residues. In germline, CDR1 is SGHVS, CDR2 FNYEAQ. The CDR3 protein is CASSPRTGVMVF. CDR3 sequence (DNA): TGTGCCAGCAGCCCCAGGACAGGTGTTATGGTCTTC.

There are a few counts of this clone. The DNA of the CDR3 is TGTGCCAGCAGCTTGTTGCCTAGCGGGAGCGCAGATACGCAGTATTTT. As protein: CASSLLPSGSADTQYF. This sequence joins TRBV5-5 and TRBJ2-3; 10 nucleotides line up with TRBD2. This CDR3 has 16 amino acids. Germline V CDR1 and CDR2: SGHKS, YYEKEE (reference sequence). The V and J ends lost 1 base and 4 bases, in that order; junction bases with no gene match: 6. Complete variable domain (other parts from reference TRBV5-5 and TRBJ2-3): DAGVTQSPTHLIKTRGQQVTLRCSPISGHKSVSWYQQVLGQGPQFIFQYYEKEERGRGNFPDRFSARQFPNYSSELNVNALLLGDSALYLCASSLLPSGSADTQYFGPGTRLTVL.

There are a few counts of this clone. This chain uses TRBV9 with TRBJ2-6; D unresolved. V was trimmed by 4 bases and J by 0 bases, leaving 11 bases between them. Germline lookup yields CDR1 SGDLS and CDR2 YYNGEE. The CDR3 has 16 residues. This CDR3 reads CASSPAWSSGANVLTF. DNA of the CDR3: TGTGCCAGCAGCCCAGCGTGGTCCTCTGGGGCCAACGTCCTGACTTTC.

The chain joins TRBV2 to TRBJ2-1, with TRBD2 matching over 10 bases. The germline V gene has CDR1 SNHLY and CDR2 FYNNEI. Trimming removed 8 bases from V and 8 bases from J; junction bases left unmatched: 15. The CDR3 totals 16 residues. This CDR3 is CASGRNPKRGGDEQFF. Here the CDR3 DNA reads TGTGCCAGCGGGCGGAACCCCAAGCGGGGGGGAGATGAGCAGTTCTTC.

J is TRBJ2-7 and V is TRBV27, with D possibly TRBD2 on 5 matching bases. CDR1 and CDR2 (germline): MNHEY, SMNVEV (reference sequence). The germline V and J ends were trimmed by 2 bases and 2 bases, with 22 bases remaining between them. CDR3 length: 18 residues. CDR3 residues: CASSLVPPVEGITYEQYF. Written as DNA, the CDR3 is TGTGCCAGCAGTTTAGTTCCGCCTGTAGAGGGCATAACCTACGAGCAGTACTTC.

The rearrangement links TRBV7-3 to TRBJ2-1; 9 bases are shared with TRBD2. The junction had 5 bases not matched to a gene; V was cut back by 5 bases and J by 0 bases. In germline, CDR1 is SGHTA, CDR2 FQGTGA. The CDR3 runs to 16 residues. The CDR3 DNA sequence: TGTGCCAGCAGCCAGGATAGCGGGAGCTCCTACAATGAGCAGTTCTTC. Its translation: CASSQDSGSSYNEQFF.

The chain couples TRBV6-6 to TRBJ2-7, with D tentatively TRBD1 (5 bases). The CDR3 has 10 residues. The V and J ends lost 6 bases and 7 bases respectively, with 7 bases between them. The germline CDR1 and CDR2 sequences are MNHNY and SVGAGI (reference sequence). The DNA of the CDR3 is TGTGCCAGCAGAGGGGTTGAGCAGTACTTC. Its protein product is CASRGVEQYF.

The chain joins TRBV18 to TRBJ1-1; possibly TRBD1 for D (5 bases). The CDR3 is 13 amino acids. Germline V CDR1 and CDR2: KGHSH, LQKENI. The V end lost 3 bases, the J end lost 8 bases, and 13 bases lay between the germline ends. The CDR3 DNA reads as TGTGCCAGCTCACCTTCAGGGTCTCTCGAAGCTTTCTTT. Residues: CASSPSGSLEAFF.

This clone was observed a single time. The chain couples TRBV28 to TRBJ1-2; 8 nucleotides align to TRBD1. Germline trimming cut 6 bases from V and 4 bases from J; bases unmatched to any gene: 7. The CDR3 loop spans 14 amino acids. Germline V gene sequence: CDR1 MDHEN, CDR2 SYDVKM. CDR3 amino acids: CASSPPGGGYGYTF. The CDR3 DNA sequence: TGTGCCAGCAGCCCCCCAGGGGGCGGCTATGGCTACACCTTC.

V gene TRBV19 combines with J gene TRBJ1-1; D gene uncertain. This CDR3 comprises 14 residues. The V gene's germline CDR1 is LNHDA and CDR2 SQIVND (reference sequence). V gave up 3 bases and J gave up 1 base, with 9 bases separating them. The CDR3 protein is CASSIGGSNTEAFF. Here the CDR3 DNA reads TGTGCCAGTAGTATCGGAGGGTCGAACACTGAAGCTTTCTTT.

J is TRBJ2-2 and V is TRBV28, with a tentative D call TRBD1 (6 bases). This CDR3 has 17 amino acids. V was shortened by 3 bases and J by 4 bases, with 18 bases between the two germline ends. CDR1 and CDR2 (germline): MDHEN, SYDVKM. CDR3 sequence (DNA): TGTGCCAGCAGTTTTTCTCCAGGGGTCTTATTCACCGGGGAGCTGTTTTTT. This gives the protein CASSFSPGVLFTGELFF. Using reference TRBV28 and TRBJ2-2 for the parts outside the CDR3, the full variable domain is DVKVTQSSRYLVKRTGEKVFLECVQDMDHENMFWYRQDPGLGLRLIYFSYDVKMKEKGDIPEGYSVSREKKERFSLILESASTNQTSMYLCASSFSPGVLFTGELFFGEGSRLTVL.

The rearrangement joins TRBV6-5 to TRBJ2-7; 7 nucleotides match TRBD1. Germline assignment: CDR1 MNHEY and CDR2 SVGAGI. The CDR3 covers 15 residues. Germline trimming cut 8 bases from V and 5 bases from J; bases unmatched to any gene: 15. The CDR3 protein is CASSLSRDSSHEQYF. The CDR3 region has the DNA TGTGCCAGCTCACTCTCCCGGGACAGCAGCCACGAGCAGTACTTC.

This chain joins TRBV9 and TRBJ1-1; a possible D gene is TRBD1 (5 bases). Germline V gene lookup returns CDR1 SGDLS and CDR2 YYNGEE. Between the trimmed V and J ends, which lost 7 bases and 5 bases, there was a span of 15 bases. CDR3 length: 13 amino acids. For the CDR3, the DNA is TGTGCCAGCGACCTGTCGGGGGGAACTGAAGCTTTCTTT. Its protein product is CASDLSGGTEAFF. Full variable domain (rest looked up from reference TRBV9 and TRBJ1-1): DSGVTQTPKHLITATGQRVTLRCSPRSGDLSVYWYQQSLDQGLQFLIQYYNGEERAKGNILERFSAQQFPDLHSELNLSSLELGDSALYFCASDLSGGTEAFFGQGTRLTVV.

The chain couples TRBV7-9 to TRBJ2-1, with unresolved D. The CDR3 runs 15 residues. Germline CDR1 reads SEHNR; CDR2 reads FQNEAQ (reference sequence). V lost 1 base and J lost 2, with 9 bases in between. The CDR3: CASSLEAGPYNEQFF. The DNA for the CDR3 is TGTGCCAGCAGCTTAGAAGCTGGGCCCTACAATGAGCAGTTCTTC.

V usage is TRBV28 and J usage is TRBJ2-5; D not resolved. The germline V gene encodes CDR1 MDHEN and CDR2 SYDVKM. Trimming stripped 0 bases from V and 4 bases from J, with 6 bases between. The CDR3 sequence is 13 residues long. CDR3 sequence reads: CASSLWSGETQYF. CDR3 sequence (DNA): TGTGCCAGCAGTTTATGGTCCGGAGAGACCCAGTACTTC.

The chain carries TRBV28 and TRBJ2-5; TRBD2 matches 13 bases. Trimming took 6 bases from V and 5 from J; bases not matched to a gene: 6. CDR1 MDHEN and CDR2 SYDVKM come from the germline V gene. The CDR3 totals 15 residues. CDR3 DNA: TGTGCCAGCAGAGGTTTGGGACTAGCGGGGGAGACCCAGTACTTC. Protein product: CASRGLGLAGETQYF.

V and J are TRBV11-1 and TRBJ2-3; 14 bases map to TRBD2. CDR1 and CDR2 from the germline V gene are SGHAT and FQDESV (reference sequence). The CDR3 is made up of 14 amino acids. J gave up 4 bases and V 8 bases, and 2 bases lay outside the gene matches. The CDR3 coding sequence is TGTGCCAGCGGGACTAGCGGGAGAGCAGATACGCAGTATTTT. This gives the protein CASGTSGRADTQYF. Combining the CDR3 with reference TRBV11-1 and TRBJ2-3 gives the whole variable domain EAEVAQSPRYKITEKSQAVAFWCDPISGHATLYWYRQILGQGPELLVQFQDESVVDDSQLPKDRFSAERLKGVDSTLKIQPAELGDSAMYLCASGTSGRADTQYFGPGTRLTVL.